This is a list of T cell receptor beta chains from one sample in a study of cytomegalovirus exposure and HLA in healthy donors. The protocol was immunoSEQ multiplex PCR, while the TCRdb copy is restricted to in-frame clones and leaves out a portion. Here the sample spans about 160,000 clones, roughly 80% being singletons. The sample was PBMCs. These receptors came from a male donor in good health and CMV-seropositive. The CDR3 runs from the conserved cysteine through the conserved F or W. The D gene is left open where the match is weak. Size tells how often a clone was seen (once, few, many) or the class of an expanded clone, and some rows leave it out.

V gene	J gene	clone size	D gene	CDR3 DNA	CDR3 protein
TRBV6-5	TRBJ2-1	NA	TRBD2	TGTGCCACCGCGGCTCCCGGGACTAGCAGGCAGTTCTTC	CATAAPGTSRQFF
TRBV5-1	TRBJ2-3	NA	NA	TGCGCCAGCAGCTTAGGTGGGGCACTAAGCACAGATACGCAGTATTTT	CASSLGGALSTDTQYF
TRBV2	TRBJ1-4	few	NA	TGTGCCAGCAGTGAAGCGCTAGGGAGAAGCGAAAAACTGTTTTTT	CASSEALGRSEKLFF
TRBV5-5	TRBJ1-2	NA	NA	TGTGCCAGCAGCAGTGACGTCTTACTAGCTAACTATGGCTACACCTTC	CASSSDVLLANYGYTF
TRBV19	TRBJ2-1	NA	NA	TGTGCCAGTAGTGAAGGACTATCGCTGTCCCATGAGCAGTTCTTC	CASSEGLSLSHEQFF
TRBV27	TRBJ1-5	once	NA	TGTGCCAGCAGTCCCAATAGCAATCAGCCCCAGCATTTT	CASSPNSNQPQHF
TRBV25-1	TRBJ2-3	NA	TRBD2	TGTGCCAGCACCGAACTAGCGGGAGACACAGATACGCAGTATTTT	CASTELAGDTDTQYF
TRBV7-8	TRBJ2-3	once	NA	TGTGCCAGCAGCCAGCAGGAGGTTGGGAGACGGGCGCAGTATTTT	CASSQQEVGRRAQYF
TRBV9	TRBJ1-3	few	TRBD1	TGTGCCAGCAGTCAGGGGGCAGCTGGAAACACCATATATTTT	CASSQGAAGNTIYF
TRBV5-1	TRBJ2-7	NA	TRBD2	TGCGCCAGCAGCCTTCAAATCGGGACTAGCGGACACTACGAGCAGTACTTC	CASSLQIGTSGHYEQYF
TRBV5-4	TRBJ2-5	once	NA	TGTGCCAGCAGCTCCCCTAGCCCAAGTGGGGAGACCCAGTACTTC	CASSSPSPSGETQYF
TRBV11-3	TRBJ1-1	NA	NA	TGTGCCAGCAGCTTACGTGATCGCGGGGAAGCTTTCTTT	CASSLRDRGEAFF
TRBV7-9	TRBJ2-1	NA	NA	TGTGCCAGCAGCTTAGCCGCGGGATCCCAGTTCTTC	CASSLAAGSQFF
TRBV5-5	TRBJ2-5	NA	TRBD1	TGTGCCAGCAGTTCACCCCCAGGGGGCGAAGAGACCCAGTACTTC	CASSSPPGGEETQYF
TRBV27	TRBJ1-5	NA	NA	TGTGCCAGCAGTTATTCGGGGAAGAGTCAGCCCCAGCATTTT	CASSYSGKSQPQHF
TRBV7-2	TRBJ1-1	few	NA	TGTGCCAGCAGCAAATCGGTTGAAGCTTTCTTT	CASSKSVEAFF
TRBV6-5	TRBJ2-3	NA	TRBD2	TGTGCCAGCAGTTACCAGCGGGGGGGAGGAGATACGCAGTATTTT	CASSYQRGGGDTQYF
TRBV5-1	TRBJ2-1	NA	TRBD2	TGCGCCAGCAGCGAAGGACTAGGGGTACACAATGAGCAGTTCTTC	CASSEGLGVHNEQFF
TRBV6-5	TRBJ1-1	NA	NA	TGTGCCAGCAGTTACTCGATACAAGTTGACACTGAAGCTTTCTTT	CASSYSIQVDTEAFF
TRBV28	TRBJ1-5	NA	NA	TGTGCCAGCAGTACCTACACAGGGAAACAGCCCCAGCATTTT	CASSTYTGKQPQHF
TRBV30	TRBJ2-2	NA	NA	TGTGCCTCCCTTCGTGGGGGAGGTTACACCGGGGAGCTGTTTTTT	CASLRGGGYTGELFF
TRBV28	TRBJ1-4	NA	NA	TGTGCCAGCAGTGACGTACCGGGGAGGGGAGAAAAACTGTTTTTT	CASSDVPGRGEKLFF
TRBV6-4	TRBJ2-1	NA	NA	TGTGCCAGCAGTGACGGGTCCCTAGGGAGAGATGAGCAGTTCTTC	CASSDGSLGRDEQFF
TRBV5-1	TRBJ1-1	NA	NA	TGCGCCAGCAGCTTCAGCAGGGGTAACACTGAAGCTTTCTTT	CASSFSRGNTEAFF
TRBV27	TRBJ2-5	NA	TRBD1	TGTGCCAGCAATTTACGAGGGGGCGGGGAGACCCAGTACTTC	CASNLRGGGETQYF
TRBV5-6	TRBJ1-1	NA	NA	TGTGCCAGCAGCTTGAGGCTCAGGGGAGGGACGAACACTGAAGCTTTCTTT	CASSLRLRGGTNTEAFF
TRBV7-2	TRBJ1-6	NA	TRBD1	TGTGCCAGCAGCTCTGGACAGGGTCAATCACCCCTCCACTTT	CASSSGQGQSPLHF
TRBV7-8	TRBJ2-7	few	TRBD2	TGTGCCAGCAGCTTAGGACTAGCGGGAGGCCTCCGGGCTTACGAGCAGTACTTC	CASSLGLAGGLRAYEQYF
TRBV2	TRBJ2-4	few	TRBD1	TGTGCCAGCAGTAAGCCCGGACAGGGGGCGGGCGGGAACATTCAGTACTTC	CASSKPGQGAGGNIQYF
TRBV15	TRBJ2-2	NA	TRBD2	TGTGCCACCAGCAGAGAGGGGGGGGACACCGGGGAGCTGTTTTTT	CATSREGGDTGELFF
TRBV6-5	TRBJ2-3	once	NA	TGTGCCAGCAGTTTGGGGGGGGCCCGAACAGATACGCAGTATTTT	CASSLGGARTDTQYF